What follows is one TCR beta chain and its context. This specimen comes from a study of T-cell memory formation after mild COVID-19. One entry per CDR3 protein results from TCRdb running MiXCR on the 5' RACE reads. Of roughly 500,000 distinct CDR3 sequences listed, roughly 20% were seen once; the top ten hold about 12%. The ends lost 4 bases at V and 6 bases at J; junction bases unmatched: 9. The CDR3 consists of 14 residues. CDR1 is SQVTM and CDR2 is ANQGSEA in the germline V gene. Sample: PBMCs or a T cell subset sorted from them (not recorded which). The chain recombines TRBV29-1 with TRBJ2-3; TRBD2 agrees at 8 bases. This TCR derives from an adult woman who had mild COVID-19 (a few samples of this study predate the infection). Cell type and time point are not known. CDR3 nucleotide sequence: TGCAGCGTTGCGGGACTAGGGGAAAGGGATACGCAGTATTTT. This translates into CSVAGLGERDTQYF.